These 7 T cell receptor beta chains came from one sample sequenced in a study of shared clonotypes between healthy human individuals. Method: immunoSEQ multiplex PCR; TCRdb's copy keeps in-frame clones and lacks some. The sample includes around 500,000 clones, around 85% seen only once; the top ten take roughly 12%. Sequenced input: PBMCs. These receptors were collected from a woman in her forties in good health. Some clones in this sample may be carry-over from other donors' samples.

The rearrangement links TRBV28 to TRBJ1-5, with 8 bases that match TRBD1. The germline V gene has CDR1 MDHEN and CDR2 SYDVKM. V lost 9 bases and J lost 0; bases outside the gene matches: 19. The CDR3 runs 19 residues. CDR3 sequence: CASTSRDRISLYSNQPQHF. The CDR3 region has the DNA TGTGCCAGTACCTCCAGGGACAGGATCTCCCTGTATAGCAATCAGCCCCAGCATTTT. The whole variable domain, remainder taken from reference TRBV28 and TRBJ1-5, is DVKVTQSSRYLVKRTGEKVFLECVQDMDHENMFWYRQDPGLGLRLIYFSYDVKMKEKGDIPEGYSVSREKKERFSLILESASTNQTSMYLCASTSRDRISLYSNQPQHFGDGTRLSIL.

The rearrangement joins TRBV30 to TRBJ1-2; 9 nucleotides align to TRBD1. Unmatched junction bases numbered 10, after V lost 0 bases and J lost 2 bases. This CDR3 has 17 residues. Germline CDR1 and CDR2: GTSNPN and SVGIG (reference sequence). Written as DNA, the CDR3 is TGTGCCTGGAGTGTGGGGGAGGTCGGGACAGGGAACTATGGCTACACCTTC. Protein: CAWSVGEVGTGNYGYTF.

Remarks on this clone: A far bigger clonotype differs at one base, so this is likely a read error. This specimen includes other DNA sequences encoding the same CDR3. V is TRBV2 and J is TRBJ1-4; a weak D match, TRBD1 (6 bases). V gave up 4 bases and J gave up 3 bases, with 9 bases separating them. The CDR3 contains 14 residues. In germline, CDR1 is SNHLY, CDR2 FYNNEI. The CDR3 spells CASSAQGSNEKLFF. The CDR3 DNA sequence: TGTGCCAGCAGTGCCCAGGGGTCTAATGAAAAACTGTTTTTT.

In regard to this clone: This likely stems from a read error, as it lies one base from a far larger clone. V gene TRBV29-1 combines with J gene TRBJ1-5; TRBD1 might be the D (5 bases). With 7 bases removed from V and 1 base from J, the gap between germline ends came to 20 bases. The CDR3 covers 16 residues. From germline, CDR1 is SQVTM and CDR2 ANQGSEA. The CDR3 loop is CSAGWGRSSSNQPQHF. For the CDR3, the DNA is TGCAGCGCCGGTTGGGGCAGGAGTTCCAGCAATCAGCCCCAGCATTTT.

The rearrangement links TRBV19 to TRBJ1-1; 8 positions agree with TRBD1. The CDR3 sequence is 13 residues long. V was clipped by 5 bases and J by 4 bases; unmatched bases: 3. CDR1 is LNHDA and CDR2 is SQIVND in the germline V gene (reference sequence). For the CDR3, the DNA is TGTGCCAGTAGTGTACAGGGGGGCACTGAAGCTTTCTTT. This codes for CASSVQGGTEAFF.

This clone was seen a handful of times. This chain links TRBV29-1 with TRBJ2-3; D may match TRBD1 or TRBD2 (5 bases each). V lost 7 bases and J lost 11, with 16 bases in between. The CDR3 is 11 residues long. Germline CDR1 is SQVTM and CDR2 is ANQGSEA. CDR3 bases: TGCAGCGCCGGGACCCACGAGGAGCAGTATTTT. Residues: CSAGTHEEQYF.

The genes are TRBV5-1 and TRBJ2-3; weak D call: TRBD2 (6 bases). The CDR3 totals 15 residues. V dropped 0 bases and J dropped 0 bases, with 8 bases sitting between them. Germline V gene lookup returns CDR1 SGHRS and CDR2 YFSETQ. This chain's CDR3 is CASSLVGLSTDTQYF. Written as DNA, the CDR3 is TGCGCCAGCAGCTTGGTTGGACTAAGCACAGATACGCAGTATTTT. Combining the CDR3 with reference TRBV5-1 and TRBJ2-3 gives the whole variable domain KAGVTQTPRYLIKTRGQQVTLSCSPISGHRSVSWYQQTPGQGLQFLFEYFSETQRNKGNFPGRFSGRQFSNSRSEMNVSTLELGDSALYLCASSLVGLSTDTQYFGPGTRLTVL.